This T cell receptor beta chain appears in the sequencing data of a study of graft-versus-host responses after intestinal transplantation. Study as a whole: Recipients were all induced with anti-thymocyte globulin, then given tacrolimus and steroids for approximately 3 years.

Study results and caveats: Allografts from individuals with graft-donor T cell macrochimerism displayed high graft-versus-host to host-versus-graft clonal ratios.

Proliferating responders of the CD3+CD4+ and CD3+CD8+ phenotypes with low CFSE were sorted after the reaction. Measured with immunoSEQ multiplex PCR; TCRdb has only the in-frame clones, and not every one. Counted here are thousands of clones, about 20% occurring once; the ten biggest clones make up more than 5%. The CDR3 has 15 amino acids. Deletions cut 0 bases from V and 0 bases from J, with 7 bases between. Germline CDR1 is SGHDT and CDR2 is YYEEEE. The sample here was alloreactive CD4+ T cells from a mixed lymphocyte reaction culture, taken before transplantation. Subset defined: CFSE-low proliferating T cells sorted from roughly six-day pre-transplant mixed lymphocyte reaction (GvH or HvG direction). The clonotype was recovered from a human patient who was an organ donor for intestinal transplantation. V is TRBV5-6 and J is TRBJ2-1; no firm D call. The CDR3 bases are TGTGCCAGCAGCTTGGACCCCCGCTCCTACAATGAGCAGTTCTTC. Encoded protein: CASSLDPRSYNEQFF.